A single sample is the source of the 27 T cell receptor beta chains below, sequenced in a study of circulating and synovial CD4+ cells in juvenile arthritis. Some clones are missing from TCRdb's copy, which holds only in-frame ones; the method was immunoSEQ multiplex PCR. This table holds approximately 15,000 clones, around 91% found once. Material for sequencing was CD4+ T cells from blood. These receptors came from a human donor with juvenile idiopathic arthritis.

The rearrangement links TRBV2 to TRBJ1-2; D is possibly TRBD1 (5 bases). Trimming took 7 bases from V and 6 from J, leaving 18 bases between them. Germline CDR1 SNHLY, CDR2 FYNNEI. CDR3 size: 14 residues. In nucleotides, the CDR3 is TGTGCCAGCACTCCAAGGGCAGGGTCCGATGGCTACACCTTC. Encoded protein: CASTPRAGSDGYTF.

V gene TRBV18 combines with J gene TRBJ1-1; D may be TRBD1 (6 bases). Germline V CDR1 and CDR2: KGHSH, LQKENI. The CDR3 runs to 16 residues. Trimming removed 2 bases at V and 2 bases at J, with 15 bases between. CDR3 protein: CASSPMGGAINTEAFF. CDR3 sequence (DNA): TGTGCCAGCTCACCAATGGGGGGGGCGATCAACACTGAAGCTTTCTTT.

The chain has TRBV30 and TRBJ2-3; 10 positions agree with TRBD2. The ends lost 0 bases at V and 6 bases at J; junction bases unmatched: 12. The CDR3 totals 17 residues. From germline, CDR1 is GTSNPN and CDR2 SVGIG (reference sequence). Written as DNA, the CDR3 is TGTGCCTGGAGTGTACTTTGGGGAAAGCGGGGGGGGGATACGCAGTATTTT. Its protein is CAWSVLWGKRGGDTQYF.

The genes are TRBV7-2 and TRBJ2-7, with D hard to call. The CDR3 extends over 12 amino acids. The germline V and J ends were trimmed by 5 bases and 6 bases, with 11 bases remaining between them. Germline V CDR1 and CDR2: SGHTA, FQGNSA. The CDR3 spells CASSIRQFEQYF. Here the CDR3 DNA reads TGTGCCAGCAGCATCCGACAATTCGAGCAGTACTTC. The whole variable domain, filled in from reference TRBV7-2 and TRBJ2-7, reads GAGVSQSPSNKVTEKGKDVELRCDPISGHTALYWYRQSLGQGLEFLIYFQGNSAPDKSGLPSDRFSAERTGGSVSTLTIQRTQQEDSAVYLCASSIRQFEQYFGPGTRLTVT.

The V call is TRBV5-4, the J call TRBJ1-1; a possible D gene is TRBD1 (6 bases). The germline CDR1 and CDR2 sequences are SGHNT and YYREEE (reference sequence). Trimming stripped 4 bases from V and 6 bases from J, with 16 bases between. CDR3 length equals 14 residues. CDR3 amino acids: CASSRNRDRAEAFF. The CDR3 DNA reads TGTGCCAGCAGCCGTAACAGGGATAGGGCTGAAGCTTTCTTT. Full variable domain (outside the CDR3, taken from reference TRBV5-4 and TRBJ1-1): ETGVTQSPTHLIKTRGQQVTLRCSSQSGHNTVSWYQQALGQGPQFIFQYYREEENGRGNFPPRFSGLQFPNYSSELNVNALELDDSALYLCASSRNRDRAEAFFGQGTRLTVV.

The chain is built from TRBV28 and TRBJ1-5; D may be TRBD1 (5 bases). The V and J ends lost 2 bases and 7 bases respectively, with 6 bases between them. CDR1 MDHEN and CDR2 SYDVKM come from the germline V gene. This CDR3 is 12 amino acids long. In DNA, the CDR3 is TGTGCCAGCAGTTTACAGGGCCAGCCCCAGCATTTT. This translates into CASSLQGQPQHF. The full variable domain, with the rest looked up from reference TRBV28 and TRBJ1-5, is DVKVTQSSRYLVKRTGEKVFLECVQDMDHENMFWYRQDPGLGLRLIYFSYDVKMKEKGDIPEGYSVSREKKERFSLILESASTNQTSMYLCASSLQGQPQHFGDGTRLSIL.

This chain uses TRBV7-9 with TRBJ2-4; D might be TRBD1 (5 bases). Per germline, CDR1 SEHNR and CDR2 FQNEAQ (reference sequence). Between the trimmed V and J ends, which lost 2 bases and 2 bases, there was a span of 7 bases. The CDR3 contains 14 residues. CDR3 DNA: TGTGCCAGCAGCTTAAGGGGAACCAAAAACATTCAGTACTTC. Translating gives CASSLRGTKNIQYF.

This chain links TRBV9 with TRBJ2-7; 11 bases match TRBD2. Germline values: CDR1 SGDLS, CDR2 YYNGEE. The length of the CDR3 is 15 residues. V was clipped by 4 bases and J by 1 base; unmatched bases: 4. CDR3 nucleotides: TGTGCCAGCAGCTGGGGACTAGCGGATTCCTACGAGCAGTACTTC. As protein: CASSWGLADSYEQYF.

Only one count was recorded for this clone. The V gene is TRBV18, the J gene TRBJ2-2, with D perhaps matching TRBD1 (5 bases). V dropped 2 bases and J dropped 2 bases, with 12 bases sitting between them. Germline V gives CDR1 KGHSH, CDR2 LQKENI. The CDR3 consists of 16 residues. The CDR3 DNA is TGTGCCAGCTCACCAGCGACAGCGATAAACACCGGGGAGCTGTTTTTT. It specifies CASSPATAINTGELFF.

This chain uses TRBV7-8 with TRBJ1-2; 7 positions agree with TRBD1. The CDR3 has 15 amino acids. Per germline, CDR1 SGHVS and CDR2 FQNEAQ. Trimming cost V 4 bases and J 7 bases; bases outside gene matches: 12. Here the CDR3 reads CASSSGQVLFFGYTF. The CDR3 nucleotides are TGTGCCAGCAGCTCTGGACAGGTCCTTTTCTTTGGCTACACCTTC.

V usage is TRBV5-1 and J usage is TRBJ2-7, with a possible D match to TRBD2 (5 bases). Trimming pared 1 base from V and 1 base from J, leaving 9 bases between. Germline CDR1 reads SGHRS; CDR2 reads YFSETQ. This CDR3 has 14 amino acids. The CDR3 is CASSLLARSYEQYF. In DNA, the CDR3 is TGCGCCAGCAGCTTGCTAGCCCGATCCTACGAGCAGTACTTC.

This clone was detected once. This chain connects TRBV18 to TRBJ2-5; possibly TRBD1 for D (7 bases). V lost 2 bases, J lost 5 bases, and 18 bases lay in between. CDR1 is KGHSH and CDR2 is LQKENI in the germline V gene. There are 16 residues in the CDR3. In DNA form, the CDR3 reads TGTGCCAGCTCACCATCCCTGGAGGGGGCAGGGGAGACCCAGTACTTC. This translates into CASSPSLEGAGETQYF.

This clone was detected only once. The chain joins TRBV28 to TRBJ2-3, with D unresolved. This CDR3 contains 14 residues. From germline, CDR1 is MDHEN and CDR2 SYDVKM. Trimming removed 7 bases at V and 3 bases at J, with 14 bases between. The CDR3 nucleotides are TGTGCCAGCAAATTAGCTTTTCAAACAGATACGCAGTATTTT. Translation: CASKLAFQTDTQYF. Based on the CDR3 plus reference TRBV28 and TRBJ2-3, the full variable domain is DVKVTQSSRYLVKRTGEKVFLECVQDMDHENMFWYRQDPGLGLRLIYFSYDVKMKEKGDIPEGYSVSREKKERFSLILESASTNQTSMYLCASKLAFQTDTQYFGPGTRLTVL.

The chain employs TRBV5-6 and TRBJ1-1; no clear D gene. CDR3 length equals 16 residues. Looked up from germline, CDR1 is SGHDT and CDR2 is YYEEEE. Trimming pared 0 bases from V and 6 bases from J, leaving 18 bases between. The CDR3 protein is CASSLGPSAGSSEAFF. In DNA form, the CDR3 reads TGTGCCAGCAGCTTGGGCCCGTCAGCAGGCTCATCTGAAGCTTTCTTT.

The V gene is TRBV30, the J gene TRBJ1-5; TRBD1 is a possible D gene (5 bases). Trimming left V 5 bases short and J 2 bases short, with 13 bases between. This CDR3 contains 14 residues. The V gene's germline CDR1 is GTSNPN and CDR2 SVGIG (reference sequence). The CDR3 is CAWSLGEGNQPQHF. The CDR3 DNA reads TGTGCCTGGTCCTTGGGGGAGGGCAATCAGCCCCAGCATTTT.

A single count supports this clone. The CDR3 reads CASSAYLAPASYEQYF. In nucleotides, the CDR3 is TGTGCCAGCAGCGCCTACCTAGCGCCCGCTTCCTACGAGCAGTACTTC. This sequence joins TRBV7-3 and TRBJ2-7; a possible D gene is TRBD2 (6 bases). The CDR3 is 16 residues long. CDR1 SGHTA and CDR2 FQGTGA come from the germline V gene. Trimming removed 5 bases at V and 1 base at J, with 18 bases between.

This chain uses TRBV7-3 with TRBJ2-3; 7 bases align to TRBD2. V lost 8 bases to trimming and J lost 4 bases; unmatched junction nucleotides: 9. The V gene's germline CDR1 is SGHTA and CDR2 FQGTGA. The length of the CDR3 is 14 residues. This chain's CDR3 is CASAIGGSADTQYF. The DNA of the CDR3 is TGTGCCAGCGCCATCGGCGGGAGCGCAGATACGCAGTATTTT.

The gene calls are TRBV18 and TRBJ2-7, with 8 bases that match TRBD1. CDR3 length: 13 residues. V lost 3 bases, J lost 6 bases, and 4 bases stayed unmatched. Germline V gene data show CDR1 as KGHSH and CDR2 as LQKENI. The CDR3 DNA follows: TGTGCCAGCTCACCTAGGGGACAGGCCGAGCAGTACTTC. Protein product: CASSPRGQAEQYF.

This clone is a singleton in its sample. The chain couples TRBV5-6 to TRBJ2-1; 10 bases map to TRBD2. V lost 4 bases to trimming and J lost 8 bases; unmatched junction nucleotides: 9. Per germline, CDR1 SGHDT and CDR2 YYEEEE. The length of the CDR3 is 15 residues. CDR3 nucleotides: TGTGCCAGCAGCGAGCCGGGACTAGCGTTAGATGAGCAGTTCTTC. Translation gives CASSEPGLALDEQFF.

V and J are TRBV11-2 and TRBJ2-7, with 8 nucleotides matching TRBD1. Germline V lookup: CDR1 SGHAT, CDR2 FQNNGV. J was trimmed by 2 bases and V by 5 bases; bases with no gene match: 14. The length of the CDR3 is 17 residues. The CDR3, as DNA: TGTGCCAGCAGCCCTATAAACCGGGACAGGCGGACCTACGAGCAGTACTTC. Its translation is CASSPINRDRRTYEQYF.

The sample holds one count of this clone. This chain joins TRBV25-1 and TRBJ2-1; possible D gene TRBD1, 6 bases. The CDR3 is 16 residues long. V lost 4 bases and J 4 bases, leaving 17 bases between the germline ends. The germline gives CDR1 MGHDK, CDR2 SYGVNS. DNA for the CDR3: TGTGCCAGCAGTGGCAAACGGGACAAGATATACAATGAGCAGTTCTTC. It specifies CASSGKRDKIYNEQFF.

The chain uses TRBV14 and TRBJ2-1; D call uncertain. With 0 bases removed from V and 11 bases from J, the gap between germline ends came to 14 bases. CDR3 length: 14 residues. Germline V gene lookup returns CDR1 SGHDN and CDR2 FVKESK. The CDR3 loop reads CASSQDVGIRKQFF. As DNA, the CDR3 is TGTGCCAGCAGCCAAGATGTGGGCATTCGGAAGCAGTTCTTC.

The chain uses TRBV27 and TRBJ2-1, with D perhaps matching TRBD1 (6 bases). The CDR3 is 12 residues long. The germline gives CDR1 MNHEY, CDR2 SMNVEV (reference sequence). CDR3 sequence: CTYRELYNEQFF. CDR3 sequence (DNA): TGTACCTACAGGGAACTCTACAATGAGCAGTTCTTC.

This chain links TRBV10-3 with TRBJ1-3; D unclear. V was pared by 0 bases and J by 5 bases, with 11 bases between. The CDR3 covers 15 residues. Germline V gene data show CDR1 as ENHRY and CDR2 as SYGVKD. CDR3 in amino acids: CAISESTANRNTIYF. The CDR3 region has the DNA TGTGCCATCAGTGAGTCAACAGCCAACCGAAACACCATATATTTT.

The V and J genes are TRBV30 and TRBJ1-5; 9 bases map to TRBD1. The CDR3 loop spans 14 amino acids. Losses at the gene ends were 3 bases for V and 7 bases for J; bases not matched to a gene: 7. CDR1 is GTSNPN, CDR2 SVGIG, per germline (reference sequence). The CDR3 spells CAWSAGTGRQPQHF. DNA for the CDR3: TGTGCCTGGAGCGCCGGGACAGGGAGGCAGCCCCAGCATTTT.

The gene calls are TRBV7-9 and TRBJ2-3; 8 nucleotides align to TRBD2. The CDR3 spans 14 residues. Germline-derived CDR1 and CDR2 are SEHNR and FQNEAQ (reference sequence). V lost 5 bases to trimming and J lost 6 bases; unmatched junction nucleotides: 7. Here the CDR3 DNA reads TGTGCCAGCAGCGTTCCGGGACTAGTGGATACGCAGTATTTT. Amino acids: CASSVPGLVDTQYF.

This clone was picked up a small number of times. The chain links TRBV28 to TRBJ2-1; D perhaps matches TRBD2 (7 bases). Trimming stripped 7 bases from V and 4 bases from J, with 23 bases between. This CDR3 is built from 17 residues. Germline CDR1 reads MDHEN; CDR2 reads SYDVKM. CDR3 loop: CASTILGAGAGYNEQFF. The DNA for the CDR3 is TGTGCCAGCACTATCCTGGGTGCGGGGGCGGGATACAATGAGCAGTTCTTC.